The sequence of this TCR beta chain was determined in a study of technical replicates of blood from several donors (dated by TCRdb to about 2017). Library construction relied on the immunoSEQ multiplex PCR assay. TCRdb re-hosts the immuneACCESS table, in-frame sequences only. Its copies lack some clones; in the studies checked, an unresolved V gene accounts for under half of them, and the cause for the rest is not known. Across this sample there are 50,000 to 60,000 clones, with roughly 94% seen only once. Approximately 2.9% of the sample goes to the ten largest clones. Points on this clone: The antigen this receptor binds is unknown. Base qualities were left out, and no much larger clone turns up one base away.

Trimming takes 5 bases off V and 4 bases off J; junction bases not matched to a gene: 5. CDR3 length: 14 amino acids, cysteine to phenylalanine. Only CDR3 DNA is held: 42 bases, read in frame from base 1. CDR1 and CDR2, looked up from the germline V gene, are SNHLY and FYNNEI. The TCR originated in a human donor in good health. Some clones in this sample may be carry-over from other donors' samples. The chain employs TRBV2 and TRBJ1-2; 9 nucleotides in the junction match TRBD1. Sequencing was performed on PBMCs. The nucleotide sequence reads TGTGCCAGCAGTTCCCAGACAGGGGGCTATGGCTACACCTTC. It encodes CASSSQTGGYGYTF.